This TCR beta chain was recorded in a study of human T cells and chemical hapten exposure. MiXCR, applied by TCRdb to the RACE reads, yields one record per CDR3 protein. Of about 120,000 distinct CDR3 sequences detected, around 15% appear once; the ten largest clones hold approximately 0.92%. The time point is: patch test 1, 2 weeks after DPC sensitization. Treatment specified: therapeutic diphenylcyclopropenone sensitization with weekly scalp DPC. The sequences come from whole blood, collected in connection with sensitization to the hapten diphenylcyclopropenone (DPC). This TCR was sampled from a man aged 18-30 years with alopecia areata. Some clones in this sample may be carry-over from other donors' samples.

The CDR3 DNA is TGTGCCACCGCCCTAGCAGACTACACAGATACGCAGTATTTT. Its translation: CATALADYTDTQYF. This sequence joins TRBV10-3 and TRBJ2-3; a possible D gene is TRBD2 (5 bases). Germline V gene sequence: CDR1 ENHRY, CDR2 SYGVKD. The ends were cut back, 10 bases at V and 2 bases at J, with 16 bases in the middle. This CDR3 has 14 amino acids.